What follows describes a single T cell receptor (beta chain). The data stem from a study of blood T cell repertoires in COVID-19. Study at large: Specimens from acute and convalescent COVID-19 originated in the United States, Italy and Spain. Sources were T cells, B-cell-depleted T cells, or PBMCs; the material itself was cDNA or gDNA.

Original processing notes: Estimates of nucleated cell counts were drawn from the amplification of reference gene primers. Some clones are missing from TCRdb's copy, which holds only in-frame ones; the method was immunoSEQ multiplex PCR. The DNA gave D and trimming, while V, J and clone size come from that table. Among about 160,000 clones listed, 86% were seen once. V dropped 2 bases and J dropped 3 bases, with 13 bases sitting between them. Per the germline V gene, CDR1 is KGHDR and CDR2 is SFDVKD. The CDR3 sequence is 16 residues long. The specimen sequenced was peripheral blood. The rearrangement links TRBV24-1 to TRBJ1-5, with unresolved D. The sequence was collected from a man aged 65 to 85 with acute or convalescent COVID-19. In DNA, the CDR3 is TGTGCCACCAGTGATTCCGGAGGGCGTACCAATCAGCCCCAGCATTTT. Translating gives CATSDSGGRTNQPQHF.